This T cell receptor (beta chain) is from a study of OX40 agonist ivuxolimab in advanced cancers. Regarding the research as a whole: Ivuxolimab, which targeted the costimulatory receptor OX40 (CD134), was an agonistic, fully human IgG2 monoclonal antibody. The monotherapy dose-escalation portion (N ≈ 55 patients) of the phase I ivuxolimab trial is reported in the paper. Partial responses occurred in three dose-escalation patients: two with cutaneous melanoma and one with hepatocellular carcinoma. Prior anti-PD-1, anti-PD-L1 or anti-CTLA-4 therapy was permitted, and checkpoint inhibitors had been received by 40% to 50% of dose-escalation patients. Intravenous ivuxolimab was administered to patients every 2 weeks at six dose levels: 0.01, 0.1, 0.3, 1.5, 3 and 10 mg/kg. The dose-escalation cohort was 82.7% male with a mean age of about 54 years, ranging from roughly 23 to 85. The point of sequencing TCRbeta in the periphery was to test whether ivuxolimab changed TCR sequence diversity and drove clonal T-cell expansion. Of the approximately 54 dose-escalation patients, hepatocellular carcinoma was present in about 20, melanoma in some 15, renal cell carcinoma in 9 and head and neck cancer in 9. Study-wide findings and limitations: On average, CD8+ T cells showed more expanded clones than CD4+ T cells after ivuxolimab. Low levels of normalized T-cell clonal expansion were also seen in some patients who did not respond. The antigen specificity of the peripheral T cells that underwent clonal expansion was not determined. Partial responders in the 0.1-3.0 mg/kg groups had among the lowest normalized peripheral clonal expansion, especially among CD8+ T cells. At doses of 0.1 to 3.0 mg/kg, clonal expansion of both CD4+ and CD8+ blood T cells was observed from baseline to week 6.

To sequence the TCRbeta CDR3 region, genomic DNA was isolated from the sorted cells. The immunoSEQ Assay was used for sequencing of TCRbeta CDR3 regions. The immuneACCESS repertoire file appears here via TCRdb, limited to in-frame rearrangements. These files lack a portion of the clones; in checked studies, under half of the deficit traces to unresolved V genes, and the cause of the others is not known. The sample includes tens of thousands of clones, with nearly 85% observed a single time. The ten most abundant clones make up roughly 2% of the sample. Patients with autoimmune disease history or receiving systemic immunosuppression were excluded from the trial. Peripheral blood for TCR sequencing was collected from all dose cohorts at baseline, on cycle 4 day 1, and on cycle 7 day 1. Samples were obtained from an open-label, multicenter, first-in-human phase I dose-escalation trial of ivuxolimab. Adults with locally advanced or metastatic melanoma, renal cell carcinoma, hepatocellular carcinoma or head and neck squamous cell carcinoma were enrolled in the trial. Before TCR sequencing, CD4+ T cells and CD8+ T cells from peripheral blood were sorted into separate populations.

A word on this clone: The antigen this receptor binds is unknown. The input lacks base qualities; no much larger clone sits a single base away.

The CDR3 holds 13 amino acids from the cysteine to the phenylalanine. The only DNA kept is the CDR3, 39 bases in frame from the first base. At the junction V is shortened by 3 bases and J by 5 bases, with 10 bases in between. The germline V gene yields MNHNS for CDR1 and SASEGT for CDR2. The sample in question was CD4+ or CD8+ T cells sorted from blood, obtained in a trial of the OX40 agonist ivuxolimab. The clonotype comes from an adult with an advanced solid tumor such as melanoma, head and neck, liver or kidney cancer. The V and J segments used are TRBV6-1 and TRBJ1-2, with TRBD1 as a weak D call on 5 bases. The bases read TGTGCCAGCAGTGACCCGGGACGATATGGCTACACCTTC. This sequence encodes CASSDPGRYGYTF.